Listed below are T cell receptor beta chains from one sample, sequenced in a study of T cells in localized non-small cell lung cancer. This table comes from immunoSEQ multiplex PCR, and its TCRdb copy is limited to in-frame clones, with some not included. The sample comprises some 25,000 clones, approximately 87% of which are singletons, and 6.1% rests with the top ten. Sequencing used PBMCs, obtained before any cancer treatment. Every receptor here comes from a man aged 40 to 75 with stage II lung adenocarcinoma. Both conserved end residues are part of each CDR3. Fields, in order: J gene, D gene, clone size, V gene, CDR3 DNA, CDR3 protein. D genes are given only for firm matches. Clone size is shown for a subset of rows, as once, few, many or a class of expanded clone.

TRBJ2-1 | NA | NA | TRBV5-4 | TGTGCCAGCAGCTTGGGTAATTCCAACAATGAGCAGTTCTTC | CASSLGNSNNEQFF
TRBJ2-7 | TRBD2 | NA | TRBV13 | TGTGCCAGCAGCTTAGGAGCTAGCGGGATAGGGTACGAGCAGTACTTC | CASSLGASGIGYEQYF
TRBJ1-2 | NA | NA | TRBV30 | TGTGCCTGGAGTGTCGAAGGGCTGGGCTACACCTTC | CAWSVEGLGYTF
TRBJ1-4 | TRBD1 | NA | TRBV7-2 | TGTGCCAGCAGCTTCCCCGGGACAGGGAACGAAAAACTGTTTTTT | CASSFPGTGNEKLFF
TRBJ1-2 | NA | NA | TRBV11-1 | TGTGCCAGCACCTTACAAGGGAGTGGCTACACCTTC | CASTLQGSGYTF
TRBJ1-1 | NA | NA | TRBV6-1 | TGTGCCAGCAGTGGAGGGGGGAACACTGAAGCTTTCTTT | CASSGGGNTEAFF
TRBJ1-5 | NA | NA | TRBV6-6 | TGTGCCAGCACTGACGCCTATGGGAGCAATCAGCCCCAGCATTTT | CASTDAYGSNQPQHF
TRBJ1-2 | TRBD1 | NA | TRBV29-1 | TGCAGCGCGGACAGGCAGGGAGGCTACACCTTC | CSADRQGGYTF
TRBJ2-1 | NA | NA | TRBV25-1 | TGTGCCCGACTAATTATCCTCTTC | CARLIILF
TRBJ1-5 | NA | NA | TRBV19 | TGTGCCAGTAGTATAAGTTGGAGGTTAGCGAGCAATCAGCCCCAGCATTTT | CASSISWRLASNQPQHF
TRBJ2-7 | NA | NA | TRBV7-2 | TGTGCCAGCAGCGCATCCAGCTCCTACGAGCAGTACTTC | CASSASSSYEQYF
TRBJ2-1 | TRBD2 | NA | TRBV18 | TGTGCCAGCTCAAGGGGACTAGCGGAGAATGAGCAGTTCTTC | CASSRGLAENEQFF
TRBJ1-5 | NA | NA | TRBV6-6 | TGTGCCAGCAGTTACCTTCAGGGCAATCAGCCCCAGCATTTT | CASSYLQGNQPQHF
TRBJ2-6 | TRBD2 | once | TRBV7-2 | TGTGCCAGCAGCCGCGGGGGGGGCTCCTCTGGGGCCAACGTCCTGACTTTC | CASSRGGGSSGANVLTF
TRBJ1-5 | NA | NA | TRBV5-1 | TGCGCCAGCAGCCCCGGAGCGGGACCTCCCGTTTTGCCCCAGCATTTT | CASSPGAGPPVLPQHF
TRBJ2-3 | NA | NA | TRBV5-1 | TGCGCCAGCAGCTTGGGCAGCCTCACAGATACGCAGTATTTT | CASSLGSLTDTQYF
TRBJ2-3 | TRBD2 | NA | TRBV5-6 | TGTGCCAGCACCCAGACTAGCGGGGGGCCAGATACGCAGTATTTT | CASTQTSGGPDTQYF
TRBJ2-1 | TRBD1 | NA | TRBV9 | TGTGCCAGCAGCGTAGGACAGGGCGAAACAGGGCAGTTCTTC | CASSVGQGETGQFF
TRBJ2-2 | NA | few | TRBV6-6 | TGTGCCAGCACTTTAGGAGGGGAGCTGTTTTTT | CASTLGGELFF
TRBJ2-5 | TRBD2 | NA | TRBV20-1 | TGCAGTGCAGTAGCGGGAGAGACCCAGTACTTC | CSAVAGETQYF
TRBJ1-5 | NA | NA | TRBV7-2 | TGTGCCAGCAGCACAATCGACAGGATCAATCAGCCCCAGCATTTT | CASSTIDRINQPQHF
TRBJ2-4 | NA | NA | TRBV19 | TGTGCCAGTAGTATAGGTCACAGTGGGGCCAAAAACATTCAGTACTTC | CASSIGHSGAKNIQYF
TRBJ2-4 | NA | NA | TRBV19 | TGTGCCAGTAGCAGGGAGGCCAAAAACATTCAGTACTTC | CASSREAKNIQYF
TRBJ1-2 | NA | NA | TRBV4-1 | TGCGCCAGCAGCCAAGATTCAGTTTCTAACTATGGCTACACCTTC | CASSQDSVSNYGYTF
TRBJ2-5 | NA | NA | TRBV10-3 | TGTGCCATCAGTGAGATGGAGACCCAGTACTTC | CAISEMETQYF
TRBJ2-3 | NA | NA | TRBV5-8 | TGTGCCAGCAGCTTGGAATTGGAGACGCAGTATTTT | CASSLELETQYF
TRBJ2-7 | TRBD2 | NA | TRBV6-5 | TGTGCCAGCAGTTACATCAGGACTAGCGGGGGTCACGAGCAGTACTTC | CASSYIRTSGGHEQYF
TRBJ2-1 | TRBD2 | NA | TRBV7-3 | TGTGCCAGCAGCTTAAGCGGGGGGGCCTACAATGAGCAGTTCTTC | CASSLSGGAYNEQFF
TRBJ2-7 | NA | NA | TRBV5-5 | TGTGCCAGCAGCCCACGCATAGAGTTCTACGAGCAGTACTTC | CASSPRIEFYEQYF
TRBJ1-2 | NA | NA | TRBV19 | TGTGCCAGTAGATCCCTCGGGGGTAACTATGGCTACACCTTC | CASRSLGGNYGYTF
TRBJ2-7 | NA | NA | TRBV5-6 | TGTGCCAGCAGCTCCCTCGACCAAACCTACGAGCAGTACTTC | CASSSLDQTYEQYF
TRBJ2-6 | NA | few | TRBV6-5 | TGTGCCAGCAGTAAGGCCTCTGGGGCCAACGTCCTGACTTTC | CASSKASGANVLTF
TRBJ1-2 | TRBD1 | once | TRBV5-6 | TGTGCCAGCAGCTTGGGTGAAAGGACAGGGTATGGCTACACCTTC | CASSLGERTGYGYTF
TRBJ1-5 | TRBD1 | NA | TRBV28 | TGTGCCAGCGCAGGGGGGAACTCGGGCAATCAGCCCCAGCATTTT | CASAGGNSGNQPQHF
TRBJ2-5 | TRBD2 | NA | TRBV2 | TGTGCCAGCAGTGGTGTTAGCGGGGGAGAGACCCAGTACTTC | CASSGVSGGETQYF
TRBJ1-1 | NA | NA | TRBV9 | TGTGCCAGCAGCACCCCGACAGGGAACACTGAAGCTTTCTTT | CASSTPTGNTEAFF
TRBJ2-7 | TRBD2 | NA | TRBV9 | TGTGCCAGCAGCAAGGGACTAGCCTACGAGCAGTACTTC | CASSKGLAYEQYF
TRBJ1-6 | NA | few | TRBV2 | TGTGCCAGCGCATATCAGGATTCACCCCTCCACTTT | CASAYQDSPLHF
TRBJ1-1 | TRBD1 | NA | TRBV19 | TGTGCCAGTAGCCCCCAGGGGGGGTACAACACTGAAGCTTTCTTT | CASSPQGGYNTEAFF
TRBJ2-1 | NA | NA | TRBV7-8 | TGTGCCAGCAGCCAGTCCGGGTGGGATGAGCAGTTCTTC | CASSQSGWDEQFF
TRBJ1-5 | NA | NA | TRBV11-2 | TGTGCCAGCAGCTCGGGACACCTGAATCAGCCCCAGCATTTT | CASSSGHLNQPQHF
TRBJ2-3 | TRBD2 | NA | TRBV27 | TGTGCCAGCAGTCCTCTCGGACTAGCGGGGACCACAGATACGCAGTATTTT | CASSPLGLAGTTDTQYF
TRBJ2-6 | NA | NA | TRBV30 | TGTGCCTGCACACTCGTAAGGGGTTATTTGGCTGGGGCCAACGTCCTGACTTTC | CACTLVRGYLAGANVLTF
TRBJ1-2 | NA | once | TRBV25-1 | TGTGCCAGCAGTGAATCCCTTGAAGCCCATGGCTACACCTTC | CASSESLEAHGYTF
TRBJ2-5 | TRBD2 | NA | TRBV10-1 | TGCGCCAGTTCGACGGGACTAGCGGGAGGGCAAGAGACCCAGTACTTC | CASSTGLAGGQETQYF
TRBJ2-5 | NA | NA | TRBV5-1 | TGCGCCAGCAGCTTGGAAGGGGACCTCCAAGAGACCCAGTACTTC | CASSLEGDLQETQYF
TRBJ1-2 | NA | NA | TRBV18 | TGTGCCAGCTCACCGCAGGGGTATGGCTACACCTTC | CASSPQGYGYTF
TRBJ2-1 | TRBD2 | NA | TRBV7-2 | TGTGCCAGCAGCTTAGAAAGCGGGGGGGCCTACAATGAGCAGTTCTTC | CASSLESGGAYNEQFF
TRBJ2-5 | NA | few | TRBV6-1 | TGTGCCAGCAGTCGGGCAGGATTTGTGGGAGAGACCCAGTACTTC | CASSRAGFVGETQYF
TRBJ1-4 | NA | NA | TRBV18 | TGTGCCAGCTCACCAAGTCCTGCAACTAATGAAAAACTGTTTTTT | CASSPSPATNEKLFF
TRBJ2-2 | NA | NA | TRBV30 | TGTGCCTCACAGGGCGGCACCGGGGAGCTGTTTTTT | CASQGGTGELFF
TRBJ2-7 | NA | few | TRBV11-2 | TGTGCCAGCAGCCATTTAAGGGGCCGGACCAGCTACGAGCAGTACTTC | CASSHLRGRTSYEQYF
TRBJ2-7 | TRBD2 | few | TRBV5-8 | TGTGCCAGCAGTTCCACCGGGACTAGCGGTCCTTCCTACGAGCAGTACTTC | CASSSTGTSGPSYEQYF
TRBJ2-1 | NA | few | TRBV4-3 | TGCGCCAGCACCCCAGGGGCAGGAAATTACAATGAGCAGTTCTTC | CASTPGAGNYNEQFF